This record concerns one T cell receptor beta chain sequence. The V gene's germline CDR1 is SQVTM and CDR2 ANQGSEA. Trimming removed 6 bases at V and 1 base at J, with 21 bases between. The CDR3 has 16 residues. This sample was included in a study of blood T cell repertoires in COVID-19. Study in general: COVID-19 samples collected from the United States, Italy and Spain covered acute and convalescent phases. T cells, B-cell-depleted T cells, or PBMCs supplied cDNA or gDNA.

Authors' processing steps: Reference gene primers were amplified, and this amplification served to estimate nucleated cell counts. This table comes from immunoSEQ multiplex PCR, and its TCRdb copy is limited to in-frame clones, with some not included. V, J and clone size were drawn from that table, and D and trimming were deduced from the DNA. The sample contains some 240,000 clones, 89% of which appear only once. Sample: peripheral blood. The TCR originated in a man in his 60s who had recovered from COVID-19. The chain employs TRBV29-1 and TRBJ1-1, with a tentative D call TRBD1 (6 bases). CDR3 coding DNA: TGCAGCGTGAGGGGGGGGCTCGCTTTGGGGAACACTGAAGCTTTCTTT. As protein: CSVRGGLALGNTEAFF.